This is a list of T cell receptor beta chains from one sample in a study of blood T cell repertoires in COVID-19. Assay: immunoSEQ multiplex PCR; the TCRdb copy retains only in-frame clones and omits some. The table has tens of thousands of clones, about four fifths seen once. Specimen: peripheral blood. The receptors originated from a man aged 80 or over with acute or convalescent COVID-19. Each CDR3 is given without its conserved first and last residue. The size field is filled for only some rows; it gives once, few, many or a size class.

abundance	v_gene	CDR3aa
NA	TRBV11-3	ASSPGSPGETQY
NA	TRBV18	ASSPQGAGSPLH
NA	TRBV5-5	ASSFQNTEAF
few	TRBV14	ASSQKRSTEAF
few	TRBV19	ASRTQGAPSTDTQY
NA	TRBV30	AGHKDRPPSYEQY
few	TRBV11-1	ASSLIDSSTDTQY
NA	TRBV20-1	SALATDTQY
few	TRBV3-1/TRBV3-2	ASSPVSGETDTQY
NA	TRBV19	ASKRAGEGSDYT
NA	TRBV30	AWSAQGRGGYT
NA	TRBV5-6	ASSHFRGSPTDTQY
NA	TRBV7-9	ASSLATGDRVTEAF
NA	TRBV29-1	SVHRNTEAF
NA	TRBV11-3	ASSPRGGAEAF
NA	TRBV6-5	ASSIGGQGNSPLH
NA	TRBV4-2	ASSLTPTGVDQPQH
NA	TRBV19	ASSRDRVNTEAF
few	TRBV4-1	ASSQDPSRSQAF
NA	TRBV18	ASSPWTGNTEAF
few	TRBV27	ASREGRGGYTGELF
NA	TRBV19	ASSTGQVNTEAF
NA	TRBV11-2	ASSSQETQY
NA	TRBV5-5	ASSYDSGDGYT
NA	TRBV7-6	ASSLAGTGNYEQY
NA	TRBV7-2	ASSPWDRDLKQG
NA	TRBV7-3	ASRPGGGTDTQY
NA	TRBV6-5	ASTQQGSDTQY
once	TRBV2	ASRDTYQETQY
NA	TRBV9	ASSVVASYNEQF
few	TRBV15	ATSRDPGAYGGNTIY
NA	TRBV4-1	ASSQDSARGGRYEQY
NA	TRBV4-1	ASSLLAGIKPPDTQY
NA	TRBV19	ASSSQGAGNTGELF
NA	TRBV25-1	ASSDREWDTEAF
NA	TRBV18	ASSHMEGNYEQY
NA	TRBV7-2	ASSLRRGGNGELF
many	TRBV25-1	ASSAFTSGGLIGELF
NA	TRBV7-6	ASSLEAQASYEQY
NA	TRBV10-3	AISLAGGMNTGELF
once	TRBV19	ASSTTSGDYNEQF
once	TRBV20-1	SARDSYTQY
NA	TRBV5-1	ASGASGRSTDTQY
NA	TRBV30	AWSSGGESSPLH
NA	TRBV7-8	ASSQDSFAAYGYT
NA	TRBV4-2	ASSLGAGTTSTDTQY
NA	TRBV19	ATRTDGDDYGYT
few	TRBV7-9	ASTTGTGGIGELF
NA	TRBV29-1	SVDWGRTSTDTQY
NA	TRBV7-9	ASSLAGSGPYGYT
NA	TRBV9	ASSYSNTGLASYEQY
NA	TRBV7-2	ASSFTSGGANAQY